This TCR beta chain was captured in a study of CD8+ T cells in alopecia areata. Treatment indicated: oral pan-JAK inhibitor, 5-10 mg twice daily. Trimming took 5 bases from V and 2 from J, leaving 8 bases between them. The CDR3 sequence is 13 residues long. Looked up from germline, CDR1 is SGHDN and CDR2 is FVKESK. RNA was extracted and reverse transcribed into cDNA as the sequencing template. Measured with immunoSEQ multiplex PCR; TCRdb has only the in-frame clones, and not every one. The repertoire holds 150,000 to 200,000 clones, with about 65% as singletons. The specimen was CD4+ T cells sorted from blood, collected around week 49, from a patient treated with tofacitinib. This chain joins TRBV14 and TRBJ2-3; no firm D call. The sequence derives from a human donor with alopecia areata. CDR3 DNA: TGTGCCAGCAGCAGGACCCACACAGATACGCAGTATTTT. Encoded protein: CASSRTHTDTQYF.